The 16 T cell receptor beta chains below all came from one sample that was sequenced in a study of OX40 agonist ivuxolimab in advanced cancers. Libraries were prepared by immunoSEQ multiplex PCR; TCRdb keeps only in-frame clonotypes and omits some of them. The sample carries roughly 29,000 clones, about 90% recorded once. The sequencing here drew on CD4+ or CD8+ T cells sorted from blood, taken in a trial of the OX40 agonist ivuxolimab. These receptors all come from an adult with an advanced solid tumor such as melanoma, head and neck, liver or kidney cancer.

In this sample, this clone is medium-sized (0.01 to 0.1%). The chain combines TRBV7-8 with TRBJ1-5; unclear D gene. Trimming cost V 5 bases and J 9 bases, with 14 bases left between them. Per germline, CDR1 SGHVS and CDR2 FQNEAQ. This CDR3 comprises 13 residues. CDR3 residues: CASSLDGAVPQHF. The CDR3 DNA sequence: TGTGCCAGCAGCCTTGATGGAGCTGTGCCCCAGCATTTT.

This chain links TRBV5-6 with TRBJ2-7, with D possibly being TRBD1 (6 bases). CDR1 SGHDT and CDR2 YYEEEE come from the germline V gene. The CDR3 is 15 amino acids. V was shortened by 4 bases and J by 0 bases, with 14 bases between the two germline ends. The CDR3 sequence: CASSPNRASSYEQYF. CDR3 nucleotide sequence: TGTGCCAGCAGCCCCAACAGGGCGAGCTCCTACGAGCAGTACTTC.

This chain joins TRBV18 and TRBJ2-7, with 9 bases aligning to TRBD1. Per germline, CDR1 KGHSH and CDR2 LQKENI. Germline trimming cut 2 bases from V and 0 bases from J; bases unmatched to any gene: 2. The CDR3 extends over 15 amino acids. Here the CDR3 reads CASSPRTGVSYEQYF. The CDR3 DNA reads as TGTGCCAGCTCACCAAGGACAGGGGTCTCCTACGAGCAGTACTTC. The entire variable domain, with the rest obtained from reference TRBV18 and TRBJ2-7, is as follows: NAGVMQNPRHLVRRRGQEARLRCSPMKGHSHVYWYRQLPEEGLKFMVYLQKENIIDESGMPKERFSAEFPKEGPSILRIQQVVRGDSAAYFCASSPRTGVSYEQYFGPGTRLTVT.

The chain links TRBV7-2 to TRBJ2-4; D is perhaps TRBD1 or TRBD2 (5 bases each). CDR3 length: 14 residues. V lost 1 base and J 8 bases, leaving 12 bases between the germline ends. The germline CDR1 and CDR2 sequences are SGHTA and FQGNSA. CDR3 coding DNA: TGTGCCAGCAGCTTAGGTACGGGGCCGGACATTCAGTACTTC. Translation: CASSLGTGPDIQYF.

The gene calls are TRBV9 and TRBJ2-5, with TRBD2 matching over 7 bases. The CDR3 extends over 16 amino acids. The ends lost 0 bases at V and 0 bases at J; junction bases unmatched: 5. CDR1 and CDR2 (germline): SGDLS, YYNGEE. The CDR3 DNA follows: TGTGCCAGCAGCGTAGTCGGGCGGGGGAACCAAGAGACCCAGTACTTC. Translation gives CASSVVGRGNQETQYF.

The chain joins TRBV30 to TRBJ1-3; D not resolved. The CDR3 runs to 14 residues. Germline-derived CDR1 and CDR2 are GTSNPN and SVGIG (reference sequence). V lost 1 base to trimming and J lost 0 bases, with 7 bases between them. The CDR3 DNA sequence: TGTGCCTGGAGTGCGGTGTCCTCTGGAAACACCATATATTTT. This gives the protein CAWSAVSSGNTIYF.

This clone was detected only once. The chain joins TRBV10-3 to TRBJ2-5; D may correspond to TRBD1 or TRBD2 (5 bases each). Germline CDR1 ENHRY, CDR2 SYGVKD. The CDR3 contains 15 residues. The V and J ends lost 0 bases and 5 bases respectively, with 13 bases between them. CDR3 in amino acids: CAISESTRGGETQYF. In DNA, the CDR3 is TGTGCCATCAGTGAGTCGACGAGGGGCGGGGAGACCCAGTACTTC.

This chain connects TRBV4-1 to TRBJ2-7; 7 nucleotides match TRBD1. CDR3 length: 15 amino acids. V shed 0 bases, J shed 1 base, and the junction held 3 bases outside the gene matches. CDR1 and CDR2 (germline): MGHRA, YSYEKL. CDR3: CASSQDMTGSYEQYF. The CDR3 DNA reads TGCGCCAGCAGCCAAGATATGACAGGGTCCTACGAGCAGTACTTC.

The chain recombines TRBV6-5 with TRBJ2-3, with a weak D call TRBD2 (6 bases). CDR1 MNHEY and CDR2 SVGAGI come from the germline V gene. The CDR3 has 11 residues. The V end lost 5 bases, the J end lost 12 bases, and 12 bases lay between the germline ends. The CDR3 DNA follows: TGTGCCAGCAGTCAGCCGGGACTCCAGTATTTT. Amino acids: CASSQPGLQYF.

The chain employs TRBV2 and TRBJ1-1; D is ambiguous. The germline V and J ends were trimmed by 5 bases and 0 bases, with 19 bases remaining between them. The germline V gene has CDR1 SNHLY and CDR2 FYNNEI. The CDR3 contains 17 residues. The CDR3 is CASSFRPLSGMNTEAFF. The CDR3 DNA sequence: TGTGCCAGCAGTTTTCGGCCTTTGTCGGGGATGAACACTGAAGCTTTCTTT.

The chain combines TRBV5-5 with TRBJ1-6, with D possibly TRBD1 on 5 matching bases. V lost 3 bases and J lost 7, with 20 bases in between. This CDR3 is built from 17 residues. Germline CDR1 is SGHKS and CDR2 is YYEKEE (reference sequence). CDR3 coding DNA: TGTGCCAGCAGCTCTCCCCCTTCTCCTGGGGGGAATTCACCCCTCCACTTT. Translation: CASSSPPSPGGNSPLHF.

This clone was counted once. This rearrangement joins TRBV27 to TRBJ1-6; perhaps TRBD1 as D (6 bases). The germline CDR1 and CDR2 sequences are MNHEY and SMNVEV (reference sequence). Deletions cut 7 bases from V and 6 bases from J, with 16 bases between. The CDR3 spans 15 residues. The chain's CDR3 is CASMVGGPLNSPLHF. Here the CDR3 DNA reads TGTGCCAGCATGGTGGGGGGGCCACTTAATTCACCCCTCCACTTT.

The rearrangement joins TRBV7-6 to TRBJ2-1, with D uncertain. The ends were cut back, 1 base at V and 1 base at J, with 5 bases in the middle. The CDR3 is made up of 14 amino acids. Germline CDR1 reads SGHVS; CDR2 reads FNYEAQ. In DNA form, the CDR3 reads TGTGCCAGCAGCTTAGAGATTTCCTACAATGAGCAGTTCTTC. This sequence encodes CASSLEISYNEQFF.

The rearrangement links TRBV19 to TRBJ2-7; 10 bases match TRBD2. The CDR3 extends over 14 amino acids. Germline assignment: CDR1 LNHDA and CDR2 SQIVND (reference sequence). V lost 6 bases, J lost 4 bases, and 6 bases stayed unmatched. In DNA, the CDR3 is TGTGCCAGTAGCCCAGGACTAGCGGCTTACGAGCAGTACTTC. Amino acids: CASSPGLAAYEQYF.

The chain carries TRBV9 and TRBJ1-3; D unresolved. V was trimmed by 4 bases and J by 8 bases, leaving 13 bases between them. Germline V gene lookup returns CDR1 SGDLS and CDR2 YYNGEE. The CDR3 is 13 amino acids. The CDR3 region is CASSLGKTDTIYF. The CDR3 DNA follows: TGTGCCAGCAGCCTGGGGAAAACGGACACCATATATTTT.

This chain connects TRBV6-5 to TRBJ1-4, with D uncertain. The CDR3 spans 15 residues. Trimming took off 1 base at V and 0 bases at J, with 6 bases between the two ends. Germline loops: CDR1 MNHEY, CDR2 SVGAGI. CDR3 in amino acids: CASSYFRATNEKLFF. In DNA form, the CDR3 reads TGTGCCAGCAGTTACTTCCGGGCAACTAATGAAAAACTGTTTTTT.